This T cell receptor (beta chain) was captured in a study of memory CD4+ T cells and cytomegalovirus serostatus. Single viable CD3+CD4+CD8-CD45RO+ cells were sorted as the memory CD4+ T cells. This CDR3 has 15 residues. V lost 3 bases to trimming and J lost 2 bases, with 11 bases between them. Germline V gene data show CDR1 as SGHDT and CDR2 as YYEEEE. Measured with immunoSEQ multiplex PCR; TCRdb has only the in-frame clones, and not every one. The table lists approximately 50,000 clones, about 80% of them singletons. The sequence came from an adult in good health and CMV-seropositive. V usage is TRBV5-6 and J usage is TRBJ1-4; tentative D call: TRBD1 (5 bases). Input material: memory CD4+ T cells from blood. Here the CDR3 reads CASSSNRLTNEKLFF. CDR3 nucleotide sequence: TGTGCCAGCAGCTCCAACAGGCTGACTAATGAAAAACTGTTTTTT.